The clone carrying this T cell receptor (beta chain) was detected a few times. Its antigen is not known. The data derive from a study of human T cells and chemical hapten exposure. Study as a whole: Once 0.01% DPC had been applied to the upper back by patch test, readings were taken at 6 days. Points from the study as a whole: The study found expanded TCRs formed significantly more large CDR3 similarity clusters than controls.

The time point denotes: patch test 3, about 24 weeks after DPC sensitization. Indicated treatment: therapeutic diphenylcyclopropenone sensitization with weekly scalp DPC. The template was total RNA from unfractionated whole blood. Germline loops: CDR1 SNHLY, CDR2 FYNNEI. This CDR3 comprises 15 residues. V was clipped by 4 bases and J by 0 bases, with 10 bases between them. Via MiXCR, TCRdb re-called the RACE reads, giving one row per CDR3 protein. The repertoire holds around 130,000 distinct CDR3 sequences, with over 9% as singletons. The sequence came from a woman aged 45 to 65 with alopecia areata. Some clones in this sample may be carry-over from other donors' samples. The genes are TRBV2 and TRBJ1-5, with unresolved D. The sample was whole blood, taken in connection with sensitization to the hapten diphenylcyclopropenone (DPC). CDR3 sequence: CASSARQNSNQPQHF. The CDR3 DNA reads as TGTGCCAGCAGTGCGAGACAAAATAGCAATCAGCCCCAGCATTTT.